Listed below are T cell receptor beta chains from one sample, sequenced in a study of T cell repertoires in cytomegalovirus infection. The antigens for these receptors are not known. Each CDR3 protein gets one entry after TCRdb re-called the reads with MiXCR. The table has around 770,000 distinct CDR3 sequences, 29% seen once. Specimen: cultured CD8+ T cells from PBMCs, collected from culture after CMV antigen stimulation. These receptors were obtained from a human donor in good health (CMV status not recorded). Some clones in this sample may be carry-over from other donors' samples. Both conserved end residues are part of each CDR3. The D gene is left open where the match is weak. Where a row states a size, it is once, few, many or the class of an expanded clone; other rows omit it.

d_call | clone_size | j_call | v_call | cdr3_nt | cdr3_aa
TRBD2 | NA | TRBJ2-2 | TRBV27 | TGTGCCAGCAGTAAACAGGGACTAGCGGGGCACACCGGGGAGCTGTTTTTT | CASSKQGLAGHTGELFF
NA | many | TRBJ2-5 | TRBV7-2 | TGTGCCAGCAGCAGGGACGACTCCGTCGTGGAGACCCAGTACTTC | CASSRDDSVVETQYF
NA | few | TRBJ2-1 | TRBV12-3/TRBV12-4 | TGTGCCAGCAGCCCCGGGACTGATAACAATGAGCAGTTCTTC | CASSPGTDNNEQFF
NA | many | TRBJ2-1 | TRBV7-8 | TGTGCCAGCAGCTTAGTCGAGGCAGTTGGGGTCTTC | CASSLVEAVGVF
NA | few | TRBJ1-2 | TRBV20-1 | TGCAGTGCTAGAACAACTAACTATGGCTACACCTTC | CSARTTNYGYTF
NA | many | TRBJ2-1 | TRBV12-3/TRBV12-4 | TGTGCCAGCAGGTTTAGCTCGACACTCCGGGAACCTTACAATGAGCAGTTCTTC | CASRFSSTLREPYNEQFF
TRBD1 | few | TRBJ2-1 | TRBV24-1 | TGTGCCACCAGTGATCGGGACAGACCCTCCTACAATGAGCAGTTCTTC | CATSDRDRPSYNEQFF
TRBD1 | NA | TRBJ1-1 | TRBV28 | TGTGCCAGCAGCAGGGGGCCGGGTGAAGCTTTCTTT | CASSRGPGEAFF
TRBD1 | NA | TRBJ1-2 | TRBV6-1 | TGTGCCAGCAGTCCCCGGGACAGGGGCGCCCCTAACTATGGCTACACCTTC | CASSPRDRGAPNYGYTF
NA | many | TRBJ1-2 | TRBV7-2 | TGTGCCAGCAGCCCAAGAGGATTGAACTATGGCTACACCTTC | CASSPRGLNYGYTF
NA | many | TRBJ2-1 | TRBV7-9 | TGTGCCAGCAGCTTGGGACCGAGTAATGGGCATGAGCAGTTCTTC | CASSLGPSNGHEQFF
NA | NA | TRBJ1-2 | TRBV24-1 | TGTGCCACCAGTGAAGGGGTAGGCTATGGCTACACCTTC | CATSEGVGYGYTF
NA | many | TRBJ1-5 | TRBV10-3 | TGTGCCATCAGTGAAGTAAAGGGAAGGCAGCCCCAGCATTTT | CAISEVKGRQPQHF
NA | few | TRBJ1-1 | TRBV2 | TGTGCCAGCAGGGGCAGGATAGCTTTCTTT | CASRGRIAFF
NA | NA | TRBJ2-5 | TRBV4-3 | TGCGCCAGCAGCCACCCCCCCTCCGGCGGGGGCCGAGAGACCCAGTACTTC | CASSHPPSGGGRETQYF
NA | NA | TRBJ2-7 | TRBV7-9 | TGTGCCAGCAGCCCGAGGTCCGAGACGTCTGCCTACGAGCAGTACTTC | CASSPRSETSAYEQYF
NA | NA | TRBJ2-1 | TRBV6-5 | TGTGCCAGCATGGGTGTCGAGCAGTTCTTC | CASMGVEQFF
NA | NA | TRBJ1-6 | TRBV5-5 | TGTGCCAGCAGCTTGAAAGGTCCGAGCTCCTATAATTCACCCCTCCACTTT | CASSLKGPSSYNSPLHF
NA | few | TRBJ1-1 | TRBV6-5 | TGTGCCAGCAGTGGGGGTTCGGGTACTGAAGCTTTCTTT | CASSGGSGTEAFF
NA | NA | TRBJ1-6 | TRBV15 | TGTGCCACCACCTCTGAGTTGGAAAATTCACCCCTCCACTTT | CATTSELENSPLHF
NA | many | TRBJ1-1 | TRBV7-9 | TGTGCCAGCAGCCCCGGAGGGGGAGAAACTGAAGCTTTCTTT | CASSPGGGETEAFF
NA | few | TRBJ2-1 | TRBV19 | TGTGCCAGTAGTATTGCGGATCTCCCTTGGGAGCAGTTCTTC | CASSIADLPWEQFF
NA | NA | TRBJ1-2 | TRBV5-6 | TGTGCCAGCAGCTCCTATCTGTCAGGGGACTATGGCTACACCTTC | CASSSYLSGDYGYTF
NA | few | TRBJ2-7 | TRBV29-1 | TGCAGCGCCCGACAGGAATCCTACGAGCAGTACTTC | CSARQESYEQYF
NA | many | TRBJ2-7 | TRBV7-6 | TGTGCCAGCAGCTTAGAACCTTCGTCGCTAAAGGCCGACTACGAGCAGTACTTC | CASSLEPSSLKADYEQYF
TRBD2 | few | TRBJ2-3 | TRBV7-9 | TGTGCCAGCCGACTAGCGGTAGATACGCAGTATTTT | CASRLAVDTQYF
NA | NA | TRBJ2-2 | TRBV10-1 | TGCGCCAGCGCCTGGTCCGGGGAAACCGGGGAGCTGTTTTTT | CASAWSGETGELFF
NA | NA | TRBJ2-1 | TRBV19 | TGTGCCAGTAGTTGGGATCCCTACAATGAGCAGTTCTTC | CASSWDPYNEQFF
NA | once | TRBJ1-1 | TRBV3-1 | TGTGCCAGCAGCCGCGATATACGGGCCTTGAACACTGAAGCTTTCTTT | CASSRDIRALNTEAFF
NA | NA | TRBJ1-2 | TRBV27 | TGTGCCAGCAGTTTAAAAGGGGAGGGGTATGGCTACACCTTC | CASSLKGEGYGYTF
NA | many | TRBJ1-5 | TRBV12-3/TRBV12-4 | TGTGCCAGCAGTTCCCCAGGCAATCAGCCCCAGCATTTT | CASSSPGNQPQHF
NA | NA | TRBJ2-1 | TRBV7-8 | TGTGCCAGCAGCTTAGCAGCTCGCTCCTACAATGAGCAGTTCTTC | CASSLAARSYNEQFF